This is a list of T cell receptor beta chains from one sample in a study of identical twins. MiXCR was run by TCRdb on the 5' RACE reads, yielding one entry per CDR3 protein. The table lists around 1.7 million distinct CDR3 sequences, roughly 35% of them singletons, with under 0.35% in the top ten. The specimen sequenced was cord blood. These receptors were obtained from a newborn girl in good health. The CDR3 runs from the conserved cysteine through the conserved F or W. Clone size is not always given. Where it is, it says once, few, many or a class for expanded clones.

j_gene	v_gene	abundance	CDR3aa
TRBJ1-5	TRBV6-2/TRBV6-3	few	CASSNGPTVEYSNQPQHF
TRBJ2-7	TRBV20-1	.	CSARWLAGIHEQYF
TRBJ2-6	TRBV10-3	.	CAIQRGQALSSGANVLTF
TRBJ2-3	TRBV20-1	.	CSVRIADTQYF
TRBJ2-5	TRBV6-1	.	CASSKRATQETQYF
TRBJ2-7	TRBV5-1	.	CASSLVGQGRYEQYF
TRBJ1-1	TRBV7-2	.	CASSVGSTEVFF
TRBJ1-2	TRBV6-6	many	CASSSGTVNYGYTF
TRBJ2-1	TRBV24-1	many	CATSERYNEQFF
TRBJ1-2	TRBV7-8	many	CASSLGRVGYGYTF
TRBJ2-3	TRBV7-9	.	CASRYSGSQDTQYF
.	TRBV29-1	few	CSVRGLKYEQYF
TRBJ1-1	TRBV4-2	many	CASSPGQGGLNTEAFF
TRBJ2-3	TRBV20-1	once	CSARVTGGGRTDTQYF
.	TRBV14	few	CASSPSSRKLYEQYF
TRBJ1-1	TRBV6-1	few	CASSEGVWNTEAFF
TRBJ2-1	TRBV3-1	.	CASSQALSGSYEQFF
TRBJ2-7	TRBV20-1	.	CSARSGTANYEQYF
TRBJ2-2	TRBV4-2	few	CASSPEAGLATIGELFF
.	TRBV20-1	.	CSARLAGGSKSYNEQYF
TRBJ2-5	TRBV20-1	.	CSARARDKYNEQYF
TRBJ2-1	TRBV29-1	few	CSVEGRRPPVYNEQFF
TRBJ2-2	TRBV25-1	.	CASSNRATGELFF
TRBJ1-2	TRBV5-4	.	CASSSPGGPNYGYTF
TRBJ2-2	TRBV28	few	CASSLTSGLTGELFF
TRBJ2-3	TRBV20-1	few	CSARPRLAGASDTQYF
TRBJ1-6	TRBV7-9	.	CASRKTGISPLHF
TRBJ2-3	TRBV12-3/TRBV12-4	.	CASSLKSMATSGRADTQYF
TRBJ1-2	TRBV28	few	CASSFGQGVCYGYTF
TRBJ2-3	TRBV27	.	CASSLFASPPSTDTQYF
TRBJ1-6	TRBV20-1	.	CSARTGDPYNSPLHF
TRBJ2-1	TRBV20-1	few	CSAPGQGLAGGFSYNEQFF